Sequencing of this TCR beta chain was carried out in a study of blood T cell repertoires in COVID-19. Study information: The study drew acute and convalescent COVID-19 samples from the United States, Italy and Spain. Sources were T cells, B-cell-depleted T cells, or PBMCs; the material itself was cDNA or gDNA.

Generated by immunoSEQ multiplex PCR, the TCRdb table keeps only in-frame clones and is missing some. The data hold some 260,000 clones, with 88% observed a single time. V was shortened by 8 bases and J by 6 bases, with 20 bases between the two germline ends. CDR1 and CDR2 from the germline V gene are MNHEY and SVGAGI. The CDR3 runs 15 residues. Sequenced material: peripheral blood. This receptor was taken from a woman aged 30 to 39 with COVID-19, enrolled during active disease. The rearrangement links TRBV6-5 to TRBJ1-5, with D maybe TRBD1 (5 bases). CDR3 DNA: TGTGCCAGCTGCGTCGGAGGGGAGGGTGGTCAGCCCCAGCATTTT. Amino acid sequence: CASCVGGEGGQPQHF.